This T cell receptor beta chain was found in a study of siplizumab effects on memory and regulatory T cells. Regarding the study as a whole: Contribution to the alloresponse seemed major for naive T cells, which also seemed more diverse than memory cells. Siplizumab significantly lowered the alloreactive sequences that could be traced to unstimulated CD4+ memory cells.

Points on this clone: The antigen is unknown.

Every sample had some 100,000 of its TCR templates assayed. Profiling relied on immunoSEQ multiplex PCR, and the TCRdb table lists in-frame clones only, not all of them. The data contain some 97,000 clones, about 90% of them singletons. This CDR3 has 14 amino acids. Trimming took 5 bases from V and 3 from J; bases not matched to a gene: 6. Germline CDR1 is MNHNY and CDR2 is SVGAGI (reference sequence). The TCR was taken from a human donor in good health. The sequencing sample was made of CD4+ T cells sorted from blood. The chain employs TRBV6-6 and TRBJ1-2; 7 nucleotides line up with TRBD1. The CDR3 DNA follows: TGTGCCAGCAGTCGACAGGGTAGGGACTATGGCTACACCTTC. It encodes CASSRQGRDYGYTF.